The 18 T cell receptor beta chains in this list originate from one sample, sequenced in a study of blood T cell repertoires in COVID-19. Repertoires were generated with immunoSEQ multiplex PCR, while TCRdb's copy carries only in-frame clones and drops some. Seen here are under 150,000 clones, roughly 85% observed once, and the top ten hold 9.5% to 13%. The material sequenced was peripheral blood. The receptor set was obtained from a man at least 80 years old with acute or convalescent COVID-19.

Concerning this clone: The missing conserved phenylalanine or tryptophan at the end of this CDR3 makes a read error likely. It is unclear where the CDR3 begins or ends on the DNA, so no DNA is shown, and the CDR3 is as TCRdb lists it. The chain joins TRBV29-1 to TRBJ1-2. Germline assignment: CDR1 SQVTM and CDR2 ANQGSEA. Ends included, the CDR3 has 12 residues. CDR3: CSVEDGSAMDSL.

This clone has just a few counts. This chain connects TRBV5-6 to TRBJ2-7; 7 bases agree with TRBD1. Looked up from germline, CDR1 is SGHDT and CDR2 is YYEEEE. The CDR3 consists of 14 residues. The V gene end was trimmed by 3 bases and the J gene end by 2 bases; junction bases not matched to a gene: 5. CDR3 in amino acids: CASSSQGNPYEQYF. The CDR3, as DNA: TGTGCCAGCAGCTCACAGGGGAATCCCTACGAGCAGTACTTC.

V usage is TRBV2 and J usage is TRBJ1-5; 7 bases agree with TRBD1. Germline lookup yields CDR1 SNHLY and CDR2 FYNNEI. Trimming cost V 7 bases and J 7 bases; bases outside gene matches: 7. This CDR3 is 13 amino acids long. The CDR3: CASKPQGSQPQHF. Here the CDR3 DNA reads TGTGCCAGCAAACCACAGGGGAGCCAGCCCCAGCATTTT.

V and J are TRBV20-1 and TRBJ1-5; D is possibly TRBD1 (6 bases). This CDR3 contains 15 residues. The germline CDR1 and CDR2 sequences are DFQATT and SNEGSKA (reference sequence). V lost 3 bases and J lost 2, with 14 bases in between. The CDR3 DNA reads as TGCAGTGCTAGTACAGGGTACGTTGGCAATCAGCCCCAGCATTTT. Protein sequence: CSASTGYVGNQPQHF.

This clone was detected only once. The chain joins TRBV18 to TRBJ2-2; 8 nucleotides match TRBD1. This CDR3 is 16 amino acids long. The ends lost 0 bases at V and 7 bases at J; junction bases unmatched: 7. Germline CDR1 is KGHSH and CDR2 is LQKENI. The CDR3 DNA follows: TGTGCCAGCTCACCACCCGGCCAGGGGGCCATCGGGGAGCTGTTTTTT. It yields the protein CASSPPGQGAIGELFF.

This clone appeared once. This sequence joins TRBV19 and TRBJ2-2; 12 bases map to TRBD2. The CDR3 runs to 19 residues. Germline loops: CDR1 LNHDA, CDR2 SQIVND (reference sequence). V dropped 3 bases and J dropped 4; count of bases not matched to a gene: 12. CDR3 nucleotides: TGTGCCAGTAGTATCCGGACTAGCGGGAATCGATACGGCACCGGGGAGCTGTTTTTT. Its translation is CASSIRTSGNRYGTGELFF.

This CDR3 reads CASSPWTSGSYEQYF. CDR3 nucleotides: TGTGCCAGCAGCCCTTGGACTAGCGGGAGTTACGAGCAGTACTTC. The chain carries TRBV28 and TRBJ2-7; 13 bases line up with TRBD2. The germline gives CDR1 MDHEN, CDR2 SYDVKM. The length of the CDR3 is 15 residues. J lost 4 bases, V lost 6 bases, and 6 bases had no gene match.

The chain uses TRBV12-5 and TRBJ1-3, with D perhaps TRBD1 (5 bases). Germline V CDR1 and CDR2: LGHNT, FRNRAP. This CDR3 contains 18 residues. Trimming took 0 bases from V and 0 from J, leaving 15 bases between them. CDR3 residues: CASGLVPWGGSSGNTIYF. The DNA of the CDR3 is TGTGCTAGTGGTTTGGTTCCCTGGGGGGGAAGCTCTGGAAACACCATATATTTT.

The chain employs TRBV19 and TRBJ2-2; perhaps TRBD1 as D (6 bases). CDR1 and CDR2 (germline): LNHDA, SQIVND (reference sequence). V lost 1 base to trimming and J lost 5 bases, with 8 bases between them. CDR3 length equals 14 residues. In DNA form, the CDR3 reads TGTGCCAGTAGTATAGTAGGGGGTACCGGGGAGCTGTTTTTT. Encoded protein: CASSIVGGTGELFF.

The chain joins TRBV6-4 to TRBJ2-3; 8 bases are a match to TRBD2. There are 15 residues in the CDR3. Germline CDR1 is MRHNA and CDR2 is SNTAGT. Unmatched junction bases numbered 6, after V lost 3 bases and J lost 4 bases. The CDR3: CASSEAGGAADTQYF. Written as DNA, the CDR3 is TGTGCCAGCAGTGAGGCCGGGGGGGCCGCAGATACGCAGTATTTT.

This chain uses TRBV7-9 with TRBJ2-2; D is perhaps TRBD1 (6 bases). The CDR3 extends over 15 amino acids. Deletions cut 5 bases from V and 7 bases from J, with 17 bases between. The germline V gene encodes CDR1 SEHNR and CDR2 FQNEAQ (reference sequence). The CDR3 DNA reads TGTGCCAGCAGCCCAGGGGCCAGGGAAAGCGGGGAGCTGTTTTTT. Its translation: CASSPGARESGELFF.

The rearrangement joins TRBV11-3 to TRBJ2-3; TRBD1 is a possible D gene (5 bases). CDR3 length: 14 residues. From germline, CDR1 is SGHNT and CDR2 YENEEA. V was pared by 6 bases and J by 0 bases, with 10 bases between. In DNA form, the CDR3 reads TGTGCCAGCAGTAACGGACAAAGCACAGATACGCAGTATTTT. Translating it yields CASSNGQSTDTQYF.

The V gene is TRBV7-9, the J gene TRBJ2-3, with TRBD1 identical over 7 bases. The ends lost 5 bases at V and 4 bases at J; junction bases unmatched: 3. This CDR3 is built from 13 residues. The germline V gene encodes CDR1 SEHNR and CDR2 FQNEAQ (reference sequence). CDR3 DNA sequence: TGTGCCAGCAGCCCAAGGGGGCCAGATACGCAGTATTTT. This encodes CASSPRGPDTQYF.

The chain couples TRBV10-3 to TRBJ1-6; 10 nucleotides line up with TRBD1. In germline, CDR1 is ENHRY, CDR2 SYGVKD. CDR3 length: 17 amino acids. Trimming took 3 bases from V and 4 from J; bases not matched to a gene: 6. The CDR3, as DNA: TGTGCCATCAGTGACCAAAGGACAGGGGGGTATAATTCACCCCTCCACTTT. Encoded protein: CAISDQRTGGYNSPLHF.

CDR3 coding DNA: TGTGCCAGCAGCTTCGAAACTAGCGGGGCGGGGAATGAGCAGTTCTTC. Amino acids: CASSFETSGAGNEQFF. V is TRBV7-9 and J is TRBJ2-1; 10 bases are a match to TRBD2. V lost 3 bases and J lost 7; bases outside the gene matches: 9. In germline, CDR1 is SEHNR, CDR2 FQNEAQ (reference sequence). This CDR3 has 16 amino acids.

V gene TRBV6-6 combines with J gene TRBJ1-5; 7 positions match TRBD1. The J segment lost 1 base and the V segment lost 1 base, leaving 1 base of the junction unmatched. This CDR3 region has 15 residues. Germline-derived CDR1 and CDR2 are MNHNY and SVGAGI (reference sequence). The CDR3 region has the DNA TGTGCCAGCAGTTACTTGGACAGGAGCAATCAGCCCCAGCATTTT. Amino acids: CASSYLDRSNQPQHF.

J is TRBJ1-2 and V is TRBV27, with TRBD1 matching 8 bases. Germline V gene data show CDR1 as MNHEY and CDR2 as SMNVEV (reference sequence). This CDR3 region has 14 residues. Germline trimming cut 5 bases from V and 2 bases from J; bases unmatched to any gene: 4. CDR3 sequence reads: CASSRGDRNYGYTF. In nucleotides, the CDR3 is TGTGCCAGCAGTCGAGGGGACAGGAACTATGGCTACACCTTC.

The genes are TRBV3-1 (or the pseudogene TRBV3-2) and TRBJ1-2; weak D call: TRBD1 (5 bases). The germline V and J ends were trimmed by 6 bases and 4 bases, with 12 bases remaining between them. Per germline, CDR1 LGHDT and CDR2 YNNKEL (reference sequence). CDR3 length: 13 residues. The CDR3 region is CASSSDIVYGYTF. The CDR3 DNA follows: TGTGCCAGCAGTTCGGACATTGTCTATGGCTACACCTTC.